Included here is one T cell receptor (beta chain) sequence, with context. Its antigen is unknown. Patients who underwent sequencing had shown CD8+CD57+ cell expansion by flow cytometry. No therapy had been given to the patients at the time of blood sampling. The sample originates from a study of CD8+CD57+ T cells in acquired aplastic anemia. Study background: Quantities of DNA derived from sorted CD4+ and CD8+ cells averaged approximately 3 ug.

Researchers used genomic DNA as the template to profile TCR beta VDJ and CDR3. TCRdb independently ran MiXCR on the reads; one entry per CDR3 protein. The sample carries around 210,000 distinct CDR3 sequences, 65% recorded once. Germline CDR1 reads SQVTM; CDR2 reads ANQGSEA. The CDR3 covers 16 residues. The trim removed 7 bases at V and 5 bases at J, leaving 16 bases unmatched. Regarding the study as a whole: Between the patient and control groups, CD8+ Simpson's diversity did not differ significantly. Patients had roughly 29 CD8+ CDR3 sequences in common with controls (the shared set).

The receptor was isolated from a human donor with aplastic anemia. The chain is built from TRBV29-1 and TRBJ2-1; 8 bases are shared with TRBD1. The specimen sequenced was sorted CD4+, CD8+, or CD8+CD57+ T cells (not recorded which) from PBMCs. CDR3 DNA sequence: TGCAGCGCTGGACAGGGATGGGTCGCTGAGGACAATGAGCAGTTCTTC. Translation gives CSAGQGWVAEDNEQFF.